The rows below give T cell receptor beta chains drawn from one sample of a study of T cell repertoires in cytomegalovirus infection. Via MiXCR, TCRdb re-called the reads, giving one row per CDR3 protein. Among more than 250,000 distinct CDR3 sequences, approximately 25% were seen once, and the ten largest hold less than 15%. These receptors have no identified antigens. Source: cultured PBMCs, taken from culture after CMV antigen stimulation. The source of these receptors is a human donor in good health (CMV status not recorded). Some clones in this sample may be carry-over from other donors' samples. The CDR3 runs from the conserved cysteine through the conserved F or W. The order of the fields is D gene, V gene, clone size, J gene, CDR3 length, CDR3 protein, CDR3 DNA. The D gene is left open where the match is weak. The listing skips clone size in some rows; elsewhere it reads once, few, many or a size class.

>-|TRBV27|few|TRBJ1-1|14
CATQITQGSTEAFF
TGTGCCACCCAGATCACTCAGGGATCCACTGAAGCTTTCTTT
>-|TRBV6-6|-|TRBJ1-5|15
CASRNQEYSNQPQHF
TGTGCCAGCAGAAATCAGGAGTATAGCAATCAGCCCCAGCATTTT
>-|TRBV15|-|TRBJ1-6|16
CATSRRPGPIDSPLHF
TGTGCCACCAGCAGACGACCGGGGCCAATAGATTCACCCCTCCACTTT
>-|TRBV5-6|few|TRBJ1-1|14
CASSFFGMNTEAFF
TGTGCCAGCAGCTTTTTCGGAATGAACACTGAAGCTTTCTTT
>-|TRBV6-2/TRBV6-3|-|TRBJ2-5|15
CASSYGGPGGETQYF
TGTGCCAGCAGTTACGGGGGCCCCGGTGGAGAGACCCAGTACTTC
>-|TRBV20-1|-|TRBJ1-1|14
CSARLGGMSTEAFF
TGCAGTGCTAGACTCGGAGGGATGAGCACTGAAGCTTTCTTT
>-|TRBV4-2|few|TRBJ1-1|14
CASSQAGMNTEAFF
TGTGCCAGCAGCCAAGCGGGGATGAACACTGAAGCTTTCTTT
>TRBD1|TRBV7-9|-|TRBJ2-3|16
CASSLPPGQGGDTQYF
TGTGCCAGCAGCCTCCCGCCGGGACAGGGAGGAGATACGCAGTATTTT
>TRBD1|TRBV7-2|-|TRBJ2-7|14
CTSSPTRDRDEQYF
TGTACCAGCAGCCCAACCCGGGACAGGGACGAGCAGTACTTC
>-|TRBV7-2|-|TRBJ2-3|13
CASSPGTHDTQYF
TGTGCCAGCAGCCCTGGGACTCACGATACGCAGTATTTT
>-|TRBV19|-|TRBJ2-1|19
CASSPRAGAAASSYNEQFF
TGTGCCAGTAGTCCGAGGGCTGGGGCGGCGGCTAGTTCGTACAATGAGCAGTTCTTC
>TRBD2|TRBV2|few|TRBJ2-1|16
CASSDLASGTYNEQFF
TGTGCCAGCAGTGACTTGGCTAGCGGTACCTACAATGAGCAGTTCTTC
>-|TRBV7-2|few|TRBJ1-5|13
CASGGLGNQPQHF
TGTGCCAGCGGGGGGCTGGGCAATCAGCCCCAGCATTTT
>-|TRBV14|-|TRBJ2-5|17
CASSQARETGEGETQYF
TGTGCCAGCAGCCAAGCAAGGGAAACAGGGGAGGGAGAGACCCAGTACTTC
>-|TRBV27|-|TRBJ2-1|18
CASTQTGTLGVGYNEQFF
TGTGCCAGCACGCAAACAGGGACCCTAGGGGTAGGATACAATGAGCAGTTCTTC
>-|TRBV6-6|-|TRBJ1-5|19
CASSPARVTRDFGNQPQHF
TGTGCCAGCAGTCCCGCTAGGGTAACCCGGGACTTTGGCAATCAGCCCCAGCATTTT
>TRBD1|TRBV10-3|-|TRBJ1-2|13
CAIRRQGSVSYTF
TGTGCCATCAGAAGACAGGGGAGTGTTAGCTACACCTTC
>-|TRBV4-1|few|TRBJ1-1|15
CASSQGNIWSTEAFF
TGCGCCAGCAGCCAAGGAAACATATGGAGCACTGAAGCTTTCTTT
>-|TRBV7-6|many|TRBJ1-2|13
CASSLAENYGYTF
TGTGCCAGCAGCTTAGCTGAAAACTATGGCTACACCTTC
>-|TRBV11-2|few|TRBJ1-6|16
CASSPHGASYNSPLHF
TGTGCCAGCAGCCCTCACGGGGCCTCCTATAATTCACCCCTCCACTTT
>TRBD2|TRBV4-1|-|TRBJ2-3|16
CASSKSPSGRFDTQYF
TGCGCCAGCAGCAAGAGTCCTAGCGGGAGGTTCGATACGCAGTATTTT
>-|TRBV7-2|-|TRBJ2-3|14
CASTSASSTDTQYF
TGTGCCAGCACTAGCGCTTCTAGCACAGATACGCAGTATTTT
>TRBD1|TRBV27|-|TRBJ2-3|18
CASSLSLRGRETTDTQYF
TGTGCCAGCAGTTTATCCCTCAGGGGGCGTGAAACGACAGATACGCAGTATTTT
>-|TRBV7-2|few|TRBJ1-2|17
CASSLVLGAQGNYGYTF
TGTGCCAGCAGCTTAGTCCTGGGGGCCCAGGGTAACTATGGCTACACCTTC
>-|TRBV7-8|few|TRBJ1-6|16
CASSLLGRAGRSPLHF
TGTGCCAGCAGCTTATTGGGCCGAGCCGGGAGATCACCCCTCCACTTT
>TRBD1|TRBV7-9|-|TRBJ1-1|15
CASSPRGTANTEAFF
TGTGCCAGCAGCCCACGGGGGACAGCGAACACTGAAGCTTTCTTT
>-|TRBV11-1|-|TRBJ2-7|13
CASSLKLVGEQYF
TGTGCCAGCAGCTTGAAACTGGTCGGGGAGCAGTACTTC
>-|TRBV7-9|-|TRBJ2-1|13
CASSTGRGNEQFF
TGTGCCAGCAGCACGGGCCGAGGCAATGAGCAGTTCTTC
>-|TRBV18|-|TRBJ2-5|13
CASSGNVQETQYF
TGTGCCAGCTCGGGGAACGTGCAAGAGACCCAGTACTTC
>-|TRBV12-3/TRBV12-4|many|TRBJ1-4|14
CASSLAPQNEKLFF
TGTGCCAGCAGTTTAGCTCCACAGAATGAAAAACTGTTTTTT
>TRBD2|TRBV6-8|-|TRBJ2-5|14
CASSYRGGGETQYF
TGTGCCAGCAGTTATCGGGGCGGGGGAGAGACCCAGTACTTC
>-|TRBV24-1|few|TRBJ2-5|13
CATSLQGSETQYF
TGTGCCACCAGCCTCCAGGGGTCAGAGACCCAGTACTTC
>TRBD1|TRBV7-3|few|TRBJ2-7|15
CASSFVGTGNTEQYF
TGTGCCAGCAGCTTCGTCGGGACAGGGAATACCGAGCAGTACTTC
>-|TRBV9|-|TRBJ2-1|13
CASSLRPHSEQFF
TGTGCCAGCAGCCTGCGACCCCACAGTGAGCAGTTCTTC
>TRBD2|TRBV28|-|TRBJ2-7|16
CASRPTWAGGVYEQYF
TGTGCCAGCAGGCCGACATGGGCGGGAGGCGTCTACGAGCAGTACTTC
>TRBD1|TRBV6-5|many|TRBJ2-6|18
CASSYQGVRNSGANVLTF
TGTGCCAGCAGTTACCAGGGGGTTCGGAACTCTGGGGCCAACGTCCTGACTTTC
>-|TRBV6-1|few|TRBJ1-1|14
CATTRPGRHTEAFF
TGTGCCACCACGCGACCGGGGAGGCACACTGAAGCTTTCTTT
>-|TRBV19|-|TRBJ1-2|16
CASSISLKLPFYGYTF
TGTGCCAGTAGTATCAGCTTGAAGCTCCCCTTCTATGGCTACACCTTC
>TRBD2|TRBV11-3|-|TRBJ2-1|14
CASAHGRMNNEQFF
TGTGCCAGCGCACACGGGAGGATGAACAATGAGCAGTTCTTC
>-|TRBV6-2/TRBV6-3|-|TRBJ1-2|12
CASSYRLWGYTF
TGTGCCAGCAGTTACCGGTTGTGGGGCTACACCTTC
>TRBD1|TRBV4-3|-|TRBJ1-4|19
CASSQDGAGTGGTNEKLFF
TGCGCCAGCAGCCAAGATGGGGCCGGGACAGGGGGAACTAATGAAAAACTGTTTTTT
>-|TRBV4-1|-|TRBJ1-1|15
CASSQEPGPLSEAFF
TGCGCCAGCAGCCAAGAACCAGGGCCCCTTAGTGAAGCTTTCTTT
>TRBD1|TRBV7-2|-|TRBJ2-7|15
CASRRLGQPNYEQYF
TGTGCCAGCAGACGCCTGGGACAGCCGAACTACGAGCAGTACTTC
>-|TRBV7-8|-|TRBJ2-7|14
CASSFRTVSYEQYF
TGTGCCAGCAGCTTTAGGACAGTAAGCTACGAGCAGTACTTC
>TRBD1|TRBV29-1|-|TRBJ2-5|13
CSVSGTGGETQYF
TGCAGCGTTTCCGGGACAGGGGGCGAGACCCAGTACTTC
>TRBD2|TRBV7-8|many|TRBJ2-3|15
CASSISGSPADTQYF
TGTGCCAGCAGCATTAGCGGGAGTCCCGCAGATACGCAGTATTTT
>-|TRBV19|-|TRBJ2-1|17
CASTPAGGSSSYNEQFF
TGTGCCAGTACCCCAGCTGGCGGTTCTAGCTCCTACAATGAGCAGTTCTTC
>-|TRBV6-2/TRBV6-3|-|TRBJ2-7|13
CASLPGDSYEQYF
TGTGCCAGCCTACCGGGGGATTCCTACGAGCAGTACTTC
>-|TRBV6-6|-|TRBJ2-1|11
CASSYKNEQFF
TGTGCCAGCAGTTACAAGAATGAGCAGTTCTTC
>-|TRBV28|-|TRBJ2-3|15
CASSPRLGPTDTQYF
TGTGCCAGCAGTCCCAGACTGGGGCCCACAGATACGCAGTATTTT
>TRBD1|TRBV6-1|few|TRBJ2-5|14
CASREGTAQETQYF
TGTGCCAGCAGAGAGGGGACAGCCCAAGAGACCCAGTACTTC
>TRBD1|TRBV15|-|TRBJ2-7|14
CATSSGTGNYEQYF
TGTGCCACCAGCAGCGGGACAGGGAACTACGAGCAGTACTTC
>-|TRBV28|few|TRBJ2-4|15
CASSGALPAKNIQYF
TGTGCCAGCAGTGGGGCCCTCCCCGCCAAAAACATTCAGTACTTC
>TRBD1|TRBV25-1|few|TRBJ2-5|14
CASSTDRVGETQYF
TGTGCCAGCAGTACGGACAGGGTAGGAGAGACCCAGTACTTC
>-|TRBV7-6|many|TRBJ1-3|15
CASTPQGNSGNTIYF
TGTGCCAGCACCCCCCAAGGGAACTCTGGAAACACCATATATTTT
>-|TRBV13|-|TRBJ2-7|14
CASSEEQGKGEQYF
TGTGCCAGCAGCGAAGAACAGGGAAAGGGCGAGCAGTACTTC
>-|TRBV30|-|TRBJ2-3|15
CAWSPTDFSTDTQYF
TGTGCCTGGAGTCCCACGGACTTCTCCACAGATACGCAGTATTTT